The rows below give T cell receptor beta chains drawn from one sample of a study of CD4+ T cells in melanoma. Profiled with immunoSEQ multiplex PCR; TCRdb holds only in-frame clones, not every one. Here the sample spans 7,500 to 10,000 clones, less than 75% being singletons. Sequencing input: cells from a culture (not recorded whether cultured in vitro). The source is a human donor with melanoma. The CDR3 runs from the conserved cysteine through the conserved F or W. Some rows have no size entry. The others give once, few or many, or a class for an expanded clone.

v_call	j_call	clone_size	cdr3_aa
TRBV19	TRBJ1-4	-	CASSIAEATNEKLFF
TRBV30	TRBJ2-3	-	CAWGRTATSDTQYF
TRBV5-1	TRBJ1-2	few	CASSRDSQGTGGGGGYTF
TRBV4-1	TRBJ1-6	-	CASSQAGPPLRGNSPLHF
TRBV18	TRBJ2-7	-	CASSPLGAGTGGAEQYF
TRBV5-5	TRBJ1-4	-	CASSLVPKAKTNEKLFF
TRBV2	TRBJ1-1	-	CASSDEGSLNTEAFF
TRBV5-1	TRBJ2-2	-	CASSLGGSTGELFF
TRBV5-1	TRBJ2-7	-	CASTPLTGSYEQYF
TRBV2	TRBJ1-2	few	CASSGIPDRSSDYGYTF
TRBV11-2	TRBJ2-5	-	CASSLDRGLEQGRVTQYF
TRBV18	TRBJ2-3	once	CASSRSGEGTDTQYF
TRBV7-8	TRBJ2-7	-	CASSFPETYEQYF
TRBV7-6	TRBJ2-2	few	CASTRRGTGGQGNTGELFF
TRBV10-3	TRBJ2-5	-	CAISLRTYQETQYF
TRBV9	TRBJ2-1	-	CASSDGGGGNEQFF
TRBV4-1	TRBJ1-1	-	CASSQKGARGGMDEAFF
TRBV6-5	TRBJ1-1	-	CASSQTAGKAEAFF
TRBV30	TRBJ2-1	-	CAWTSGVYNEQFF
TRBV2	TRBJ2-5	-	CASNRASLETQYF
TRBV19	TRBJ1-1	-	CASSIDLVGRNTEAFF
TRBV6-4	TRBJ1-2	once	CASSESSGGPANYGYTF
TRBV5-4	TRBJ2-3	-	CASSLAGTRRTDTQYF
TRBV4-1	TRBJ2-3	-	CASSQDKTGMHADTQYF
TRBV2	TRBJ2-7	-	CASSYNSYEQYF
TRBV5-6	TRBJ1-1	-	CASSFVRAKAFF
TRBV20-1	TRBJ2-5	-	CSTGRETQYF
TRBV18	TRBJ2-7	-	CASSPLTQYEQYF
TRBV5-1	TRBJ1-1	-	CASSARQGQAVRNTEAFF
TRBV10-3	TRBJ1-5	-	CAISERTGRNQPQHF
TRBV2	TRBJ2-1	-	CASRLSGTGSNEQFF
TRBV19	TRBJ1-3	few	CASSIVAGSRNTIYF
TRBV5-1	TRBJ2-1	-	CASSLAGGGANEQFF
TRBV18	TRBJ1-1	-	CASSRDRAEAFF
TRBV5-1	TRBJ2-5	-	CASSLGQQGIGETQYF
TRBV9	TRBJ1-2	-	CASSPGIYGYTF
TRBV9	TRBJ1-2	medium-sized	CASGGGTVLYGYTF
TRBV10-3	TRBJ2-7	-	CAIPREVSPEGTSYEQYF
TRBV6-5	TRBJ1-3	-	CASKEGVISGNTIYF
TRBV5-4	TRBJ2-1	-	CASSLRPRANEQFF
TRBV6-5	TRBJ2-7	-	CASSQKTVPYEQYF
TRBV16	TRBJ1-5	-	CASSRQGNQPQHF
TRBV5-1	TRBJ1-6	-	CASKRTGGINSPLHF
TRBV5-1	TRBJ1-1	-	CASTQIINGLANTEAFF
TRBV24-1	TRBJ2-5	-	CATSDGASGGYQETQYF
TRBV5-1	TRBJ1-3	-	CASSSQPQGASGNTIYF
TRBV29-1	TRBJ1-1	-	CSAYSGGTGVPTEAFF